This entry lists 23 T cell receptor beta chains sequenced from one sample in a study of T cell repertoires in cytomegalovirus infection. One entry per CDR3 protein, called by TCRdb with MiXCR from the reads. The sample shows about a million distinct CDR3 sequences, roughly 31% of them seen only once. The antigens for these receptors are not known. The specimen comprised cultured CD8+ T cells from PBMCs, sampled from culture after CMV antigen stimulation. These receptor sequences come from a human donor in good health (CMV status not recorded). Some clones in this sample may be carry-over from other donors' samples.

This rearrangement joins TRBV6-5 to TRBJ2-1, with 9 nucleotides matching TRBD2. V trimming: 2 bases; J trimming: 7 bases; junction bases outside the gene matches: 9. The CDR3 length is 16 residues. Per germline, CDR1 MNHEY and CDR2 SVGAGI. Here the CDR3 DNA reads TGTGCCAGCAGTTACCCGACTAGCGGAGGGTTAAATGAGCAGTTCTTC. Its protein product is CASSYPTSGGLNEQFF.

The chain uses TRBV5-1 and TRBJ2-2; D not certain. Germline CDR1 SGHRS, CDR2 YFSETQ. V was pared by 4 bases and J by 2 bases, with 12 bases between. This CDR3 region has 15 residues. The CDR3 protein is CASSLASFNTGELFF. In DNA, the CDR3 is TGCGCCAGCAGCCTGGCATCATTTAACACCGGGGAGCTGTTTTTT.

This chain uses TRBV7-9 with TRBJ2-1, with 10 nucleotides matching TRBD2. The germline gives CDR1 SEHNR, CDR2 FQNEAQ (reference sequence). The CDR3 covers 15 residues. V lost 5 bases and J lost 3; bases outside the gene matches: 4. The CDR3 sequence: CASSDSGGFYNEQFF. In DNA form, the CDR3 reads TGTGCCAGCAGCGATAGCGGGGGGTTCTACAATGAGCAGTTCTTC.

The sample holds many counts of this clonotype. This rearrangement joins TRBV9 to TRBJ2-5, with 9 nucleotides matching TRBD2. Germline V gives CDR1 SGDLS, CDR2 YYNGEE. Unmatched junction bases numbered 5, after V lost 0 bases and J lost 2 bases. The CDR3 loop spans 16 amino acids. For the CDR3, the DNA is TGTGCCAGCAGCGTAGTAGCGGGGGATTTTCAAGAGACCCAGTACTTC. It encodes CASSVVAGDFQETQYF.

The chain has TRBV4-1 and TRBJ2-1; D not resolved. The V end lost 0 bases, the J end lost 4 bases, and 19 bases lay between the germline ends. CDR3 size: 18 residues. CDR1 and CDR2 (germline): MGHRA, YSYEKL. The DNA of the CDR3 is TGCGCCAGCAGCCAAGATCCCCAAGGTAGAGGCCCTTACAATGAGCAGTTCTTC. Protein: CASSQDPQGRGPYNEQFF.

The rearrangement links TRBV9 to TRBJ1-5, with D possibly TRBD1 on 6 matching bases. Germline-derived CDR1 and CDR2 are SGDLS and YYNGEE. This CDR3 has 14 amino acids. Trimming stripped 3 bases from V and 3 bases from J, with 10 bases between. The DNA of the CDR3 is TGTGCCAGCAGCGAGGACAGCAACAATCAGCCCCAGCATTTT. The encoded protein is CASSEDSNNQPQHF.

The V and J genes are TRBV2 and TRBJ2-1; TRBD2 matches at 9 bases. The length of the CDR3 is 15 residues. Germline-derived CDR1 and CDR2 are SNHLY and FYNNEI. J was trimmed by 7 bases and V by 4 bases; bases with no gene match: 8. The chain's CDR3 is CASSAWRGGHNEQFF. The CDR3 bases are TGTGCCAGCAGTGCTTGGCGGGGGGGTCATAATGAGCAGTTCTTC.

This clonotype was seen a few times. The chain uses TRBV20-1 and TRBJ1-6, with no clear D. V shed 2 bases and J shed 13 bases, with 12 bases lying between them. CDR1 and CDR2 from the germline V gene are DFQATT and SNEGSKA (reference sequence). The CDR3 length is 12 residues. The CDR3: CSARRFDSPLHF. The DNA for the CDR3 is TGCAGTGCTAGACGCTTCGACTCTCCCCTCCACTTT.

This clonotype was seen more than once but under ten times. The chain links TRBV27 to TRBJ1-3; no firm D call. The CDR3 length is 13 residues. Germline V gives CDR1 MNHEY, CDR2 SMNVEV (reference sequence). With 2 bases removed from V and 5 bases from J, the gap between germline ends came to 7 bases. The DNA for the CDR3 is TGTGCCAGCAGTTTAAAATGGAGAAACACCATATATTTT. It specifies CASSLKWRNTIYF.

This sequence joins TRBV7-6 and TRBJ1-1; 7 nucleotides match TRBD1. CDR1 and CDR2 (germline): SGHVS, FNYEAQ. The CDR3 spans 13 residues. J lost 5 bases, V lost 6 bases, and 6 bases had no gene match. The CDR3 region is CASRQNRGTEAFF. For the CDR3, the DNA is TGTGCCAGCAGACAGAACAGGGGTACTGAAGCTTTCTTT.

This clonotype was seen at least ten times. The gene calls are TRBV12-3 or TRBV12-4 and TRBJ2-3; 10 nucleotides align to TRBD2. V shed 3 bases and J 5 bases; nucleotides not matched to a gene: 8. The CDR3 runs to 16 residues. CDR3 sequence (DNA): TGTGCCAGCAGTTTCTTCCTAGCGGGGGCACGAGATACGCAGTATTTT. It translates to CASSFFLAGARDTQYF.

The CDR3 nucleotides read TGTGCCAGCAGCAAGGGACAGGGGGTGGGCTACAATGAGCAGTTCTTC. Its protein is CASSKGQGVGYNEQFF. The V call is TRBV6-8, the J call TRBJ2-1; 11 bases map to TRBD1. J lost 3 bases, V lost 6 bases, and 7 bases had no gene match. Per germline, CDR1 MNHGY and CDR2 SAAAGT. CDR3 length: 16 amino acids.

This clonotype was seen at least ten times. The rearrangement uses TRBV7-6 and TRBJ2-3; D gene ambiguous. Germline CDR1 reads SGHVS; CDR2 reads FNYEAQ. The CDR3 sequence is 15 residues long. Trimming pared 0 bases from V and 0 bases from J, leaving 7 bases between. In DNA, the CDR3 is TGTGCCAGCAGCTTAGCGGTAGGGAGCACAGATACGCAGTATTTT. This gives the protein CASSLAVGSTDTQYF.

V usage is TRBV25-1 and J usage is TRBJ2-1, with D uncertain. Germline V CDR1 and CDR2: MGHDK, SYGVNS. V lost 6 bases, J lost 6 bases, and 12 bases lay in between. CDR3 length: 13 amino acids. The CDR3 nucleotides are TGTGCCAGCAGGGTGGCCAGCGTCAATGAGCAGTTCTTC. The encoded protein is CASRVASVNEQFF.

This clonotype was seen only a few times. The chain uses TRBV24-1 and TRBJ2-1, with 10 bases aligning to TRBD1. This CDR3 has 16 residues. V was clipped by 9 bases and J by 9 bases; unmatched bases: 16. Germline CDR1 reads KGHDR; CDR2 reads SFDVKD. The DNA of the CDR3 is TGTGCCACCGGACTACCTGGGACAGGGGTAATTAGTGAGCAGTTCTTC. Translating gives CATGLPGTGVISEQFF.

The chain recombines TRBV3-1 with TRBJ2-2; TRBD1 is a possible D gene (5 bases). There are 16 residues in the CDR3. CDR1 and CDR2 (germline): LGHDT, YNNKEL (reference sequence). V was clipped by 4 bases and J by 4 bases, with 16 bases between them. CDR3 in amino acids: CASSPEARAGTGELFF. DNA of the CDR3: TGTGCCAGCAGCCCCGAGGCCAGGGCCGGCACCGGGGAGCTGTTTTTT.

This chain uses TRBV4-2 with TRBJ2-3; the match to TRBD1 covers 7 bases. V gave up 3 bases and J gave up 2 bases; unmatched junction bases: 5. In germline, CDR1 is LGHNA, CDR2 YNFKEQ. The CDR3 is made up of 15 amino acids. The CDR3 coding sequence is TGTGCCAGCAGCCAGGGGGACAGATACACAGATACGCAGTATTTT. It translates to CASSQGDRYTDTQYF.

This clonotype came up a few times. The CDR3 nucleotides read TGTGCCAGCAGCCCCGCCGGGGGCCCACAAGTAGAGACCCAGTACTTC. This translates into CASSPAGGPQVETQYF. The V gene is TRBV7-2, the J gene TRBJ2-5, with D tentatively TRBD1 or TRBD2 (6 bases each). V was shortened by 5 bases and J by 4 bases, with 20 bases between the two germline ends. The CDR3 covers 16 residues. CDR1 and CDR2 (germline): SGHTA, FQGNSA. The full variable domain, in which reference TRBV7-2 and TRBJ2-5 provide the parts outside the CDR3, is GAGVSQSPSNKVTEKGKDVELRCDPISGHTALYWYRQSLGQGLEFLIYFQGNSAPDKSGLPSDRFSAERTGGSVSTLTIQRTQQEDSAVYLCASSPAGGPQVETQYFGPGTRLLVL.

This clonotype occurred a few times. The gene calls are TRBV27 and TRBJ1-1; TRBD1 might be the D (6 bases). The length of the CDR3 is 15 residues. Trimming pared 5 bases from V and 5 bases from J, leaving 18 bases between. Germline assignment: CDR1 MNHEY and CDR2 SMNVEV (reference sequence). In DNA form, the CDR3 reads TGTGCCAGCAGTCCAGACGGGGGGGCAGGTACTGAAGCTTTCTTT. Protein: CASSPDGGAGTEAFF.

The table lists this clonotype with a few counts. CDR3 sequence (DNA): TGTGCCAGCAGCTTTAGCGGGATAAGCTCCTACAATGAGCAGTTCTTC. The encoded protein is CASSFSGISSYNEQFF. The J gene is TRBJ2-1, the V gene TRBV12-3 or TRBV12-4; TRBD2 matches 8 bases. V trimming: 6 bases; J trimming: 0 bases; junction bases outside the gene matches: 7. This CDR3 contains 16 residues.

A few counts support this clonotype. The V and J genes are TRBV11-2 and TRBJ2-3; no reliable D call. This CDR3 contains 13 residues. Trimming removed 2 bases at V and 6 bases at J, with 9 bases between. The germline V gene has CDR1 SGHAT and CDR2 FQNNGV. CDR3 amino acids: CASSLIEPDTQYF. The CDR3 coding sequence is TGTGCCAGCAGCTTAATCGAGCCCGATACGCAGTATTTT.

This CDR3 reads CASSDSLGREGGYTF. Here the CDR3 DNA reads TGTGCCAGCAGCGACTCCCTAGGCCGAGAAGGAGGCTACACCTTC. The chain combines TRBV9 with TRBJ1-2; no clear D. CDR1 is SGDLS and CDR2 is YYNGEE in the germline V gene. This CDR3 contains 15 residues. V was pared by 3 bases and J by 8 bases, with 20 bases between.

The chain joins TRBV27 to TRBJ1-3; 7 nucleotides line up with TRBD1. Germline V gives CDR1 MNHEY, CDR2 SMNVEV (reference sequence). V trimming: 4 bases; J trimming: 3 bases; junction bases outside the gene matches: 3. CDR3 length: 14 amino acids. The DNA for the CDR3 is TGTGCCAGCAGTTCGACAGGGTTTGGAAACACCATATATTTT. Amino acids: CASSSTGFGNTIYF.